A single sample is the source of the 3 T cell receptor beta chains below, sequenced in a study of control samples from healthy donors and cancer patients. The protocol was immunoSEQ multiplex PCR, while the TCRdb copy is restricted to in-frame clones and leaves out a portion. The table lists roughly 86,000 clones, 85% to 95% of them singletons. Sequenced sample: blood. These TCRs come from a woman in her 30s in good health.

The V call is TRBV29-1, the J call TRBJ1-1; no reliable D call. The germline V and J ends were trimmed by 6 bases and 1 base, with 21 bases remaining between them. CDR1 and CDR2 (germline): SQVTM, ANQGSEA. The CDR3 sequence is 16 residues long. CDR3 DNA sequence: TGCAGCGTCGAACGAATCGGGGTAAGCCGGAACACTGAAGCTTTCTTT. Protein sequence: CSVERIGVSRNTEAFF.

V gene TRBV14 combines with J gene TRBJ2-1; 7 positions match TRBD2. This CDR3 is 12 amino acids long. Losses at the gene ends were 5 bases for V and 11 bases for J; bases not matched to a gene: 6. From germline, CDR1 is SGHDN and CDR2 FVKESK. CDR3 coding DNA: TGTGCCAGCAGCATATCCGGGACTAAGCAGTTCTTC. Amino acid sequence: CASSISGTKQFF.

The rearrangement links TRBV27 to TRBJ2-1; TRBD1 is a possible D gene (5 bases). V was cut by 5 bases and J by 3 bases, with 11 bases left in between. The CDR3 spans 14 residues. Germline CDR1 MNHEY, CDR2 SMNVEV (reference sequence). CDR3 nucleotides: TGTGCCAGCAGTCCCGCCAGGGTCTACAATGAGCAGTTCTTC. Protein product: CASSPARVYNEQFF.